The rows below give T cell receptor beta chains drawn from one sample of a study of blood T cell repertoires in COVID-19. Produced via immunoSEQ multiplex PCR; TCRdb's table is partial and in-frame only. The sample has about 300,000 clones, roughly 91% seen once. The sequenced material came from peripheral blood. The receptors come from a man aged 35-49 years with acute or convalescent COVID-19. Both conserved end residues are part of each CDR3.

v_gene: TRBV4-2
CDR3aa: CASSRIVGAQTSPLHF

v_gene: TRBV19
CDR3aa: CASSIGGGSRYNEQFF

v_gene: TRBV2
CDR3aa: CASSEGGFGVYGYTF

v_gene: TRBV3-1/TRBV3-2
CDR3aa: CASSQQGHAGNTIYF

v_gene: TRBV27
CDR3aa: CATTPAGRMNTEAFF

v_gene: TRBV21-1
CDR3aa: CASSKKRPDRAGNQPQHF

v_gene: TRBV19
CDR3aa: CASSSLAGTYEQYF

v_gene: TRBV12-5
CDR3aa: CATLGNTGELFF

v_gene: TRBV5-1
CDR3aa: CASSPTGAYYNEQFF

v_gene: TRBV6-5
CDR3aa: CASSSDRTRQGETQYF

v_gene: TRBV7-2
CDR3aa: CASSFYRDAPLHF

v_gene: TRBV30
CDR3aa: CAWNWGSSVAEAFF

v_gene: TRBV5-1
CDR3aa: CASSFQSGANVLTF